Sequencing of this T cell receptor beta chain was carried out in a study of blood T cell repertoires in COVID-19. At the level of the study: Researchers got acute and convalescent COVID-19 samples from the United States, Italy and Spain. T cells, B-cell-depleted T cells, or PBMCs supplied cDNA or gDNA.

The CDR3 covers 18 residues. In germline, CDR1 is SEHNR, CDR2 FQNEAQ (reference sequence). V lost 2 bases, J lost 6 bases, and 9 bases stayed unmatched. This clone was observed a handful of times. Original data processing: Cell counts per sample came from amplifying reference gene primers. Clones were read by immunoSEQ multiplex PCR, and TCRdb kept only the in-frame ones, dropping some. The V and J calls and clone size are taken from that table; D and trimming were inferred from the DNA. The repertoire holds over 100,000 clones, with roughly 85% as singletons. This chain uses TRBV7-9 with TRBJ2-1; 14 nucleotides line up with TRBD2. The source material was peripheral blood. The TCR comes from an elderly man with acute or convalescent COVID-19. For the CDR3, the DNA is TGTGCCAGCAGCTTAAGACTCGGGGGACTAGCGGGAGTCAATGAGCAGTTCTTC. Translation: CASSLRLGGLAGVNEQFF.